The entry below describes one T cell receptor (beta chain). This CDR3 has 16 amino acids. The trim removed 6 bases at V and 4 bases at J, leaving 5 bases unmatched. Germline loops: CDR1 MNHNY, CDR2 SVGAGI (reference sequence). The cohort comprised adults aged about 18 to 100 years residing in about two dozen US areas. Clinical history reported by participants formed the basis on which cohorts were assigned. The sample comes from a study of blood T cell repertoires in COVID-19. About the study: In each case, the material was cDNA or gDNA derived from T cells, B-cell-depleted T cells, or PBMCs.

As originally analysed: Nucleated cell counts were estimated from reference gene primer amplification. The table came from immunoSEQ multiplex PCR; TCRdb's copy has only in-frame clones and leaves some out. That table is the source of V, J and clone size, and D and trimming were worked out from the DNA. The profile covers 200,000 to 250,000 clones, with about nine tenths appearing a single time and 3% to 3.5% taken by the ten largest. Sequencing was performed on PBMCs or T cells enriched from blood (not recorded which). V gene TRBV6-6 combines with J gene TRBJ2-1; 14 bases are a match to TRBD2. This receptor was identified in a woman in her forties or fifties in a cohort exposed to, infected with or recovered from COVID-19 (not recorded which). The CDR3 is CASRLGLAGGYNEQFF. In DNA form, the CDR3 reads TGTGCCAGCAGGTTAGGACTAGCGGGGGGATACAATGAGCAGTTCTTC.